The clone carrying this T cell receptor beta chain was seen a handful of times. What it binds is unknown. The sample is drawn from a study of CD8 T cells in ankylosing spondylitis. TCRdb redid the calling of the 5' RACE reads with MiXCR, one entry per CDR3 protein. The profile covers 200,000 to 300,000 distinct CDR3 sequences, with roughly 25% appearing a single time and 0.5% to 0.65% taken by the ten largest. Overall study findings and caveats: Peripheral blood samples showed relatively rare disease-linked clones, and these clones were CD8+. Some motif variants had been reported before (in reactive arthritis synovial fluid and blood).

Germline CDR1 is DFQATT and CDR2 is SNEGSKA (reference sequence). CDR3 length: 15 residues. The J segment lost 4 bases and the V segment lost 3 bases, leaving 7 bases of the junction unmatched. This receptor was identified in a male donor with ankylosing spondylitis or in good health (not recorded which). The chain employs TRBV20-1 and TRBJ2-7; the match to TRBD2 covers 12 bases. Sequencing used blood, either unsorted or a sorted T cell fraction (not recorded which). The CDR3 nucleotides are TGCAGTGCTAGCCCCGGGGGGACTAGCGGGTACGAGCAGTACTTC. Its translation: CSASPGGTSGYEQYF.